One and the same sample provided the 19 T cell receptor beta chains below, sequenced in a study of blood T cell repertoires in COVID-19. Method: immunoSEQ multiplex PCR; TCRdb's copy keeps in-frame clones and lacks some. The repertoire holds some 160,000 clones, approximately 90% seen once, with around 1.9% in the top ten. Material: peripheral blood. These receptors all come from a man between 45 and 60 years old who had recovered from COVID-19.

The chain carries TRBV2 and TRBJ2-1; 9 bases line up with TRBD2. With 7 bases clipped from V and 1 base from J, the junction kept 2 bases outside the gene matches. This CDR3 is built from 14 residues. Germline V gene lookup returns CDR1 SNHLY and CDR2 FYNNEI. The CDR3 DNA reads TGTGCCAGCAAAGCGGGAGGATCCTACAATGAGCAGTTCTTC. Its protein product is CASKAGGSYNEQFF.

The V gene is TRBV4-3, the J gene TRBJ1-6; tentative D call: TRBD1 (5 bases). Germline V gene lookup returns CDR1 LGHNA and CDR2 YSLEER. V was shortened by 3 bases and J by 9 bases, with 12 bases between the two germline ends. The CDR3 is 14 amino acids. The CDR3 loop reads CASSQTTGGSPLHF. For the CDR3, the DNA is TGCGCCAGCAGCCAGACGACGGGGGGTTCACCCCTCCACTTT.

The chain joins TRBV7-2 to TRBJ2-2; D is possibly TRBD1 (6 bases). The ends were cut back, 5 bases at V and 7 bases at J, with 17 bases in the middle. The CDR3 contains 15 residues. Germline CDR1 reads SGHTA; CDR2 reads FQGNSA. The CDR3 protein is CASSLRQAEGGELFF. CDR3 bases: TGTGCCAGCAGCCTTCGACAGGCTGAGGGCGGGGAGCTGTTTTTT.

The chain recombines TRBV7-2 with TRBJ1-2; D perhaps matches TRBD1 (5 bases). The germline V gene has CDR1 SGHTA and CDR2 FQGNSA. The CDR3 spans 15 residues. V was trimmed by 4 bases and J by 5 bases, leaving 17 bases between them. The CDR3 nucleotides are TGTGCCAGCAGCTCACTTTTTCAGGGTGGGTATGGCTACACCTTC. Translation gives CASSSLFQGGYGYTF.

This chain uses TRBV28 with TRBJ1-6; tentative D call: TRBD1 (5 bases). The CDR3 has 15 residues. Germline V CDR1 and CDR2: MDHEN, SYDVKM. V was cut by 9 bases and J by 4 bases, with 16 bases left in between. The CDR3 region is CASTGGDDYNSPLHF. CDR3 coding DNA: TGTGCCAGTACAGGAGGGGATGATTATAATTCACCCCTCCACTTT.

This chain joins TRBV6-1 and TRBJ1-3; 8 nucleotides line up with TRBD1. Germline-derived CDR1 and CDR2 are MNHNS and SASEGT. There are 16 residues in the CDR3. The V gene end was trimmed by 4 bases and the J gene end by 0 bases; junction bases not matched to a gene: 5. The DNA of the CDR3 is TGTGCCAGCAGTGTCGGGACAGGCCGCTCTGGAAACACCATATATTTT. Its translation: CASSVGTGRSGNTIYF.

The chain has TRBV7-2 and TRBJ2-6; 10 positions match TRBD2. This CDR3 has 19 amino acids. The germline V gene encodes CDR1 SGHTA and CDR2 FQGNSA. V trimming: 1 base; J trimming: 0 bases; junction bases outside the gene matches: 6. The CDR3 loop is CASSLGVAGGRSGANVLTF. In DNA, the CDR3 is TGTGCCAGCAGCTTAGGGGTAGCGGGGGGCCGCTCTGGGGCCAACGTCCTGACTTTC. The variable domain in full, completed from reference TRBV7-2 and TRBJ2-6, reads GAGVSQSPSNKVTEKGKDVELRCDPISGHTALYWYRQSLGQGLEFLIYFQGNSAPDKSGLPSDRFSAERTGGSVSTLTIQRTQQEDSAVYLCASSLGVAGGRSGANVLTFGAGSRLTVL.

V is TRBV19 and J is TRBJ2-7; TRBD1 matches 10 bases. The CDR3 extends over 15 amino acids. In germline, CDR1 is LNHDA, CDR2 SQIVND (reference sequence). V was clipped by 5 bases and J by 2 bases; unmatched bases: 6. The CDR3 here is CASSPRTGGAYEQYF. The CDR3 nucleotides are TGTGCCAGTAGTCCCCGGACAGGGGGGGCCTACGAGCAGTACTTC.

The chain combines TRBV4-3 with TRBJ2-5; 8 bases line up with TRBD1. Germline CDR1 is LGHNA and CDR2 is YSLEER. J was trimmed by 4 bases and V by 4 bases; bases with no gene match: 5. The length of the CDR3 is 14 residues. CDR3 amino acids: CASSRTGLGETQYF. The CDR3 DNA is TGCGCCAGCAGCCGGACAGGGCTGGGAGAGACCCAGTACTTC.

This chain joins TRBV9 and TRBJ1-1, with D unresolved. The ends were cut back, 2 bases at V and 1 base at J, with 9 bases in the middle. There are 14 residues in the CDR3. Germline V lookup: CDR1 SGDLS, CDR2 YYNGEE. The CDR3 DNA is TGTGCCAGCAGCGTCCCTAGCGGGAACACTGAAGCTTTCTTT. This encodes CASSVPSGNTEAFF.

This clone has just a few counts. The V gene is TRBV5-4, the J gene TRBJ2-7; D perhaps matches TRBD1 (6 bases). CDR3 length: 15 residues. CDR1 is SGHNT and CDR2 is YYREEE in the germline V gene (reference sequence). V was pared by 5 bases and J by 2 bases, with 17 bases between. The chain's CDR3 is CASSLPGHQTYEQYF. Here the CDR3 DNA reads TGTGCCAGCAGTCTCCCGGGACACCAAACCTACGAGCAGTACTTC.

The CDR3 DNA is TGTGCCAGCAGTCCCTGGCCGGGAAGCAATCAGCCCCAGCATTTT. This gives the protein CASSPWPGSNQPQHF. V usage is TRBV6-5 and J usage is TRBJ1-5; no firm D call. The CDR3 length is 15 residues. The germline gives CDR1 MNHEY, CDR2 SVGAGI. Deletions cut 5 bases from V and 1 base from J, with 12 bases between.

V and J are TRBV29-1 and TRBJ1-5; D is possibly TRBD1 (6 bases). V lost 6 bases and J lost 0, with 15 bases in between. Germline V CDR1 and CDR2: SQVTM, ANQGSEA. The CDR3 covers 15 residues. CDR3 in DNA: TGCAGCGTCCTACAGGGAGTCGGTAGCAATCAGCCCCAGCATTTT. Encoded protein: CSVLQGVGSNQPQHF.

The CDR3 sequence: CASSEAPLGDEQFF. As DNA, the CDR3 is TGTGCCAGCAGTGAAGCCCCCCTAGGGGATGAGCAGTTCTTC. The chain links TRBV6-1 to TRBJ2-1, with D maybe TRBD1 (5 bases). The CDR3 is 14 residues long. Trimming shortened V by 0 bases and J by 8 bases, and 11 bases separated the two germline ends. In germline, CDR1 is MNHNS, CDR2 SASEGT.

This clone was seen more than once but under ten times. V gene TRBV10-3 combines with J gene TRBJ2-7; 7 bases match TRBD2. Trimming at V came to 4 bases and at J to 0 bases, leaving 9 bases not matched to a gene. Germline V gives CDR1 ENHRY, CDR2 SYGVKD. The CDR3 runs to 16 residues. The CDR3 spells CAISAPIGGSSYEQYF. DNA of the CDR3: TGTGCCATCAGTGCCCCGATCGGGGGGAGCTCCTACGAGCAGTACTTC.

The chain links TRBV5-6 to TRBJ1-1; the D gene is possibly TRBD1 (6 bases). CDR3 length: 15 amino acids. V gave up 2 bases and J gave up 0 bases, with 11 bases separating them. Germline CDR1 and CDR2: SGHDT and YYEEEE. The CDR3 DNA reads TGTGCCAGCAGCTTCAGGGGTTGGATGAACACTGAAGCTTTCTTT. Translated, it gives CASSFRGWMNTEAFF. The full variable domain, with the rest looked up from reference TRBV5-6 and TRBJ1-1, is DAGVTQSPTHLIKTRGQQVTLRCSPKSGHDTVSWYQQALGQGPQFIFQYYEEEERQRGNFPDRFSGHQFPNYSSELNVNALLLGDSALYLCASSFRGWMNTEAFFGQGTRLTVV.

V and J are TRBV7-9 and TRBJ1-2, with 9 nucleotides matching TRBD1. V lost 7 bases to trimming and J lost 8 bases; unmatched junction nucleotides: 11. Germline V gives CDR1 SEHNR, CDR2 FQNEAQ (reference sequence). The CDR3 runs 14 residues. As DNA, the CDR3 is TGTGCCAGCACCAATCCCCGGGACAGGGCCGGCTACACCTTC. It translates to CASTNPRDRAGYTF.

CDR3 amino acids: CASSLGRVVDTQYF. CDR3 in DNA: TGTGCCAGCAGTTTGGGCAGGGTGGTAGATACGCAGTATTTT. The chain combines TRBV27 with TRBJ2-3; D perhaps matches TRBD1 (5 bases). The ends were cut back, 3 bases at V and 5 bases at J, with 12 bases in the middle. Germline CDR1 MNHEY, CDR2 SMNVEV (reference sequence). The CDR3 has 14 residues.

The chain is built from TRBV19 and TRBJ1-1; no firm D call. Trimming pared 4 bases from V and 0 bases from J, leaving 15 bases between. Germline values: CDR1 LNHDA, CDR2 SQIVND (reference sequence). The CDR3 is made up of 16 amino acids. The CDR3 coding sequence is TGTGCCAGTAGTAGCCCGCTGCGAGTTGTGAACACTGAAGCTTTCTTT. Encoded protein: CASSSPLRVVNTEAFF.